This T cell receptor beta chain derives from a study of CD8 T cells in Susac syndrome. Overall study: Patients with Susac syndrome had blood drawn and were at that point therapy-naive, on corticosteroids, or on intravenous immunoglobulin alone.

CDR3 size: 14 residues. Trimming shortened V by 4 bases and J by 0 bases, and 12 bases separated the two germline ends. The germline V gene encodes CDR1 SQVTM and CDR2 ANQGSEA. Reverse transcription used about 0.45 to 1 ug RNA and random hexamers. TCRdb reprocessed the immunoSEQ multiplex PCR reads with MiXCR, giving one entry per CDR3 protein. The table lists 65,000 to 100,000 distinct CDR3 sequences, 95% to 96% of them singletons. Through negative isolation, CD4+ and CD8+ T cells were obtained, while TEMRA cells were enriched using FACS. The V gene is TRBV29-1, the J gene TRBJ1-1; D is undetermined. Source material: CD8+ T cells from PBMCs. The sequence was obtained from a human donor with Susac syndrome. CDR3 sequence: CSVVSLVMNTEAFF. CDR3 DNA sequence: TGCAGCGTTGTAAGCCTCGTCATGAACACTGAAGCTTTCTTT.